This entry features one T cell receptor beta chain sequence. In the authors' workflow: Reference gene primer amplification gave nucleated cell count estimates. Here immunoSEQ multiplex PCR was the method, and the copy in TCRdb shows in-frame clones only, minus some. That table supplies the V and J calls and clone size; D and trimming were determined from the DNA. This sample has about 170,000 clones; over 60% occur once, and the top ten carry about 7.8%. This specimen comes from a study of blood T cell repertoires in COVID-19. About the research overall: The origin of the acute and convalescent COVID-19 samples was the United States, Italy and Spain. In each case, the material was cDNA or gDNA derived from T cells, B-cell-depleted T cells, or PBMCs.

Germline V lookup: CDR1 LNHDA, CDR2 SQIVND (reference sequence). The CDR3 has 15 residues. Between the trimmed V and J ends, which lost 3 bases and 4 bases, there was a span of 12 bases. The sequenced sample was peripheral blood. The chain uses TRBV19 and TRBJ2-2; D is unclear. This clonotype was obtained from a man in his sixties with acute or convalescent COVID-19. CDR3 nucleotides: TGTGCCAGTAGTATCGGTGCGGCCCTCACCGGGGAGCTGTTTTTT. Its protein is CASSIGAALTGELFF.